These T cell receptor beta chains were read from a single sample in a study of T cell clones after liver transplantation. This table comes from immunoSEQ multiplex PCR, and its TCRdb copy is limited to in-frame clones, with some not included. Here the sample spans roughly 72,000 clones, about 85% being singletons. The material was CD4+ T cells from blood, obtained roughly 48 months after liver transplant. The receptors shown here come from a human patient who received a liver transplant. Some T cells here may be from the graft donor. Both conserved end residues are part of each CDR3. Each record gives: V gene, J gene, D gene, clone size, CDR3 protein, CDR3 DNA. D genes are given only for firm matches. Only some rows state a clone size, as once, few, many or a class for expanded clones.

TRBV7-5	TRBJ1-2	NA	NA	CARSAGIGVRREGYTF	TGTGCCAGAAGCGCGGGAATCGGGGTCCGACGGGAAGGCTACACCTTC
TRBV7-3	TRBJ2-3	NA	NA	CASSIQGGSTDTQYF	TGTGCCAGCAGCATCCAAGGGGGTAGCACAGATACGCAGTATTTT
TRBV7-2	TRBJ2-5	TRBD1	NA	CASRIDRVETQYF	TGTGCCAGCAGAATCGACAGGGTCGAGACCCAGTACTTC
TRBV27	TRBJ2-3	NA	NA	CASSLGGPSTDTQYF	TGTGCCAGCAGTTTAGGGGGTCCCTCCACAGATACGCAGTATTTT
TRBV4-2	TRBJ1-2	NA	NA	CASSQDRHYGYTF	TGTGCCAGCAGCCAAGATCGGCACTATGGCTACACCTTC
TRBV7-8	TRBJ2-5	TRBD1	NA	CASSPYPRGETQYF	TGTGCCAGCAGCCCCTACCCCAGGGGGGAGACCCAGTACTTC
TRBV11-3	TRBJ2-7	NA	NA	CASSSGIGEQYF	TGTGCCAGCAGCTCTGGTATCGGCGAGCAGTACTTC
TRBV29-1	TRBJ2-1	NA	NA	CSARNNEQFF	TGCAGCGCCCGGAACAATGAGCAGTTCTTC
TRBV6-5	TRBJ1-1	NA	NA	CASSFSKQGDTEAFF	TGTGCCAGCAGTTTTTCTAAACAGGGAGATACTGAAGCTTTCTTT
TRBV30	TRBJ2-7	NA	NA	CAWSGISWGEQYF	TGTGCCTGGAGTGGGATTTCCTGGGGCGAGCAGTACTTC
TRBV5-5	TRBJ1-1	NA	NA	CASSLEGVSEAFF	TGTGCCAGCAGCTTGGAGGGGGTCTCTGAAGCTTTCTTT
TRBV7-9	TRBJ2-3	NA	NA	CASSLMNPTSTDTQYF	TGTGCCAGCAGCTTAATGAACCCCACTAGCACAGATACGCAGTATTTT
TRBV25-1	TRBJ1-5	NA	NA	CASSAQGNQPQHF	TGTGCCAGCAGTGCCCAGGGAAATCAGCCCCAGCATTTT
TRBV5-4	TRBJ2-3	NA	NA	CASSLAGASTDTQYF	TGTGCCAGCAGCTTGGCCGGGGCCTCCACAGATACGCAGTATTTT
TRBV23-1	TRBJ1-2	TRBD1	once	CASTENRGQGSDYGYTF	TGCGCCAGCACCGAAAATAGGGGACAGGGTTCGGACTATGGCTACACCTTC
TRBV5-3	TRBJ2-5	NA	NA	CARSLRHGQGQETQYF	TGTGCCAGAAGCTTAAGACATGGGCAGGGCCAAGAGACCCAGTACTTC
TRBV12-5	TRBJ1-5	NA	NA	CASGFAGIYQPQHF	TGTGCTAGTGGTTTCGCGGGGATCTATCAGCCCCAGCATTTT
TRBV19	TRBJ1-5	TRBD1	NA	CASGSQTGSQPQHF	TGTGCCAGCGGGAGCCAGACAGGGAGCCAGCCCCAGCATTTT
TRBV21-1	TRBJ2-5	NA	once	CASRHQWKETQYF	TGTGCCAGCCGCCATCAGTGGAAAGAGACCCAGTACTTC
TRBV5-1	TRBJ1-1	NA	NA	CARRPGGLNTEAFF	TGCGCCAGAAGGCCGGGGGGGCTGAACACTGAAGCTTTCTTT
TRBV5-1	TRBJ2-7	TRBD1	NA	CASSIGTGGAYEQYF	TGCGCCAGCAGCATCGGGACAGGGGGGGCCTACGAGCAGTACTTC
TRBV5-1	TRBJ2-5	NA	NA	CASSLMGAETQYF	TGCGCCAGCAGCTTAATGGGGGCAGAGACCCAGTACTTC
TRBV5-1	TRBJ2-3	NA	NA	CASRLTGVTDTQYF	TGCGCCAGCAGATTGACGGGGGTAACAGATACGCAGTATTTT
TRBV28	TRBJ2-1	TRBD2	NA	CASSSTSRLAGGPSYNEQFF	TGTGCCAGCAGCTCTACGAGCCGACTAGCGGGAGGGCCCTCCTACAATGAGCAGTTCTTC
TRBV27	TRBJ2-2	NA	NA	CASRLTLGSGELFF	TGTGCCAGCAGACTAACCTTGGGTTCCGGGGAGCTGTTTTTT
TRBV4-1	TRBJ2-7	NA	NA	CASSQDASYEQYF	TGCGCCAGCAGCCAAGATGCCAGCTACGAGCAGTACTTC
TRBV9	TRBJ2-3	TRBD2	NA	CASSSGLAGLDTQYF	TGTGCCAGCAGCTCAGGACTAGCTGGTTTAGATACGCAGTATTTT
TRBV18	TRBJ1-1	TRBD1	NA	CASSPQGGTEAFF	TGTGCCAGCTCCCCCCAGGGGGGAACTGAAGCTTTCTTT
TRBV7-2	TRBJ2-3	NA	NA	CASSPVISTDTQYF	TGTGCCAGCAGCCCCGTTATTAGCACAGATACGCAGTATTTT
TRBV28	TRBJ2-7	TRBD1	NA	CASSSAGTDKVYEQYF	TGTGCCAGCAGTTCCGCCGGGACAGACAAAGTATACGAGCAGTACTTC
TRBV11-3	TRBJ2-7	NA	NA	CASSLGPGAHEQYF	TGTGCCAGCAGCCTTGGTCCGGGTGCCCACGAGCAGTACTTC
TRBV28	TRBJ2-1	TRBD1	NA	CASSYRGDEQFF	TGTGCCAGCAGTTACAGGGGGGATGAGCAGTTCTTC
TRBV11-3	TRBJ2-5	TRBD1	NA	CASSPKKAGTEETQYF	TGTGCCAGCAGCCCCAAGAAAGCCGGGACAGAAGAGACCCAGTACTTC
TRBV7-7	TRBJ2-1	NA	NA	CASSLDAGISYNEQFF	TGTGCTAGCAGCTTAGATGCGGGCATCTCCTACAATGAGCAGTTCTTC
TRBV19	TRBJ1-3	NA	NA	CASSTDRASGNTIYF	TGTGCCAGTAGTACAGACAGAGCCTCTGGAAACACCATATATTTT
TRBV19	TRBJ1-5	NA	NA	CASSIETHNQPQHF	TGTGCCAGTAGTATCGAGACACATAATCAGCCCCAGCATTTT
TRBV4-1	TRBJ2-7	TRBD2	NA	CASSQPAVAGGYEQYF	TGCGCCAGCAGCCAACCTGCCGTAGCGGGGGGCTACGAGCAGTACTTC
TRBV4-1	TRBJ1-4	NA	NA	CASSQEGVWEEKLFF	TGCGCCAGCAGCCAAGAGGGCGTTTGGGAGGAAAAACTGTTTTTT
TRBV5-1	TRBJ2-1	TRBD2	few	CASSSDVASGRSYNEQFF	TGCGCCAGCAGCTCCGACGTGGCTAGCGGGCGCTCCTACAATGAGCAGTTCTTC
TRBV20-1	TRBJ1-2	NA	NA	CSATPGFGYTF	TGCAGTGCTACCCCAGGGTTTGGCTACACCTTC
TRBV28	TRBJ1-5	TRBD1	NA	CASSLGTGSNQPQHF	TGTGCCAGCAGCCTCGGGACAGGCTCCAATCAGCCCCAGCATTTT
TRBV19	TRBJ1-6	NA	NA	CASSIALTASGNSPLHF	TGTGCCAGTAGTATAGCTCTTACGGCCAGTGGAAATTCACCCCTCCACTTT
TRBV19	TRBJ1-4	NA	NA	CASSWADDEKLFF	TGTGCCAGTAGTTGGGCAGACGATGAAAAACTGTTTTTT
TRBV2	TRBJ2-2	NA	NA	CASNMRELGGELFF	TGTGCCTCCAATATGAGGGAACTCGGCGGGGAGCTGTTTTTT
TRBV11-1	TRBJ2-1	TRBD2	few	CASSLDGAGGRNEQFF	TGTGCCAGCAGCTTAGACGGGGCGGGGGGACGGAATGAGCAGTTCTTC
TRBV9	TRBJ2-1	NA	NA	CASSVDRANEQFF	TGTGCCAGCAGCGTAGACAGGGCTAATGAGCAGTTCTTC